The 32 T cell receptor beta chains reported below all come from one sample, sequenced in a study of T cell repertoires in cytomegalovirus infection (dated by TCRdb to the late 2010s). The instrument given in TCRdb is Illumina HiSeq 1500. The public reads were quality trimmed at Q25 with fastp and then assembled into clones with MiXCR by TCRdb, keeping productive beta chains. Here each entry gathers all rows of one CDR3 protein and keeps the most common genes and DNA. The sample data list about 360,000 distinct CDR3 sequences, and around 18% of these were observed just once. Clones ranked in the top ten supply approximately 10% of the sample. The source material was PBMCs. Receptor source: a human donor in good health (CMV status not recorded). Some clones in this sample may be carry-over from other donors' samples.

In this sample, this clonotype turned up a few times. This sequence joins TRBV5-1 and TRBJ1-6; D unclear. V shed 4 bases and J shed 5 bases, with 7 bases lying between them. CDR1 is SGHRS, CDR2 YFSETQ, per germline. The CDR3 runs 13 residues. The CDR3 reads CASSPGDNSPLHF. CDR3 DNA: TGCGCCAGCAGCCCGGGCGATAATTCACCCCTCCACTTT.

This clonotype has a handful of counts. V is TRBV20-1 and J is TRBJ1-6; D call uncertain. Trimming stripped 3 bases from V and 14 bases from J, with 17 bases between. The length of the CDR3 is 13 residues. Germline V gene sequence: CDR1 DFQATT, CDR2 SNEGSKA (reference sequence). This CDR3 reads CSASTDDNFSLHF. As DNA, the CDR3 is TGCAGTGCTAGTACAGACGATAATTTTTCCCTCCACTTT.

This clonotype was detected a few times. This sequence joins TRBV11-3 and TRBJ2-1; TRBD1 might be the D (7 bases). This CDR3 spans 13 amino acids. Trimming took 3 bases from V and 7 from J, leaving 10 bases between them. The germline V gene encodes CDR1 SGHNT and CDR2 YENEEA. CDR3 DNA sequence: TGTGCCAGCAGCTTGGGGGGACAGAATGAGCAGTTCTTC. Translated, it gives CASSLGGQNEQFF.

The chain carries TRBV12-3 or TRBV12-4 and TRBJ1-1, with unresolved D. V was trimmed by 0 bases and J by 2 bases, leaving 10 bases between them. CDR3 length equals 15 residues. The CDR3 loop is CASSLARGTNTEAFF. CDR3 nucleotide sequence: TGTGCCAGCAGTTTAGCCCGCGGAACCAACACTGAAGCTTTCTTT.

This clonotype appeared many times. The V and J genes are TRBV7-2 and TRBJ2-7, with 7 bases fitting TRBD2. Germline lookup yields CDR1 SGHTA and CDR2 FQGNSA. The CDR3 has 14 amino acids. J lost 2 bases, V lost 5 bases, and 6 bases had no gene match. The CDR3 coding sequence is TGTGCCAGCAGCCCGAGACTAGCTCCCTACGAGCAGTACTTC. The encoded protein is CASSPRLAPYEQYF.

V gene TRBV7-9 combines with J gene TRBJ1-2; 8 bases are a match to TRBD1. There are 17 residues in the CDR3. CDR1 and CDR2 (germline): SEHNR, FQNEAQ (reference sequence). V shed 2 bases and J 4 bases; nucleotides not matched to a gene: 12. The CDR3 nucleotides are TGTGCCAGCAGCTTATTTCCGGGGGGACAGGAATTCTATGGCTACACCTTC. Translating it yields CASSLFPGGQEFYGYTF.

This clonotype has ten or more counts. The rearrangement links TRBV18 to TRBJ1-5, with a possible D match to TRBD1 (5 bases). The length of the CDR3 is 15 residues. V was shortened by 5 bases and J by 4 bases, with 15 bases between the two germline ends. Germline V gene lookup returns CDR1 KGHSH and CDR2 LQKENI. As DNA, the CDR3 is TGTGCCAGCTCAGCGGGGGAGCGGAGGAATCAGCCCCAGCATTTT. Translating it yields CASSAGERRNQPQHF.

This clonotype has only a few counts. This clone may be a read error of a much larger clone one base away. This CDR3 is CASSSWTLTGETQYF. CDR3 bases: TGTGCCAGCAGCTCCTGGACCTTAACGGGGGAGACCCAGTACTTC. The chain uses TRBV7-2 and TRBJ2-5, with D possibly being TRBD2 (5 bases). Trimming removed 4 bases at V and 5 bases at J, with 17 bases between. Germline V gives CDR1 SGHTA, CDR2 FQGNSA. The CDR3 extends over 15 amino acids.

The chain couples TRBV4-1 to TRBJ2-5, with 9 bases that match TRBD1. From germline, CDR1 is MGHRA and CDR2 YSYEKL. This CDR3 has 16 amino acids. The V segment lost 1 base and the J segment 3 bases; nucleotides outside the gene matches: 6. The CDR3 sequence is CASSQVGTGNKETQYF. The CDR3 DNA reads as TGCGCCAGCAGCCAAGTGGGGACAGGGAATAAAGAGACCCAGTACTTC.

The sample holds a few counts of this clonotype. The rearrangement joins TRBV20-1 to TRBJ2-7, with 10 positions matching TRBD1. The CDR3 consists of 16 residues. The junction had 11 bases not matched to a gene; V was cut back by 3 bases and J by 3 bases. Germline V CDR1 and CDR2: DFQATT, SNEGSKA (reference sequence). DNA of the CDR3: TGCAGTGCTAGCGCTCCCCTGGGACAGGGGATCTACGAGCAGTACTTC. Encoded protein: CSASAPLGQGIYEQYF.

The chain carries TRBV5-1 and TRBJ2-3; 9 positions match TRBD2. CDR3 length: 14 residues. The V segment lost 6 bases and the J segment 6 bases; nucleotides outside the gene matches: 8. Germline V CDR1 and CDR2: SGHRS, YFSETQ. The CDR3 loop reads CASNSGSYGDTQYF. The CDR3 nucleotides read TGCGCCAGCAATAGCGGGAGTTACGGGGATACGCAGTATTTT.

This chain connects TRBV6-5 to TRBJ2-7, with 7 bases identical to TRBD2. This CDR3 has 16 residues. CDR1 is MNHEY and CDR2 is SVGAGI in the germline V gene. The V segment lost 5 bases and the J segment 3 bases; nucleotides outside the gene matches: 13. The CDR3: CASSLAPAGVYYEQYF. In DNA, the CDR3 is TGTGCCAGCAGTCTCGCCCCCGCGGGGGTATACTACGAGCAGTACTTC.

This clonotype was seen at least ten times. The chain recombines TRBV6-2 or TRBV6-3 with TRBJ1-6, with a tentative D call TRBD1 (5 bases). Germline CDR1 MNHEY, CDR2 SVGEGT. CDR3 size: 15 residues. Trimming cost V 6 bases and J 9 bases, with 18 bases left between them. DNA for the CDR3: TGTGCCAGCAGCCCCCCGGACAACATGGTTTCACCCCTCCACTTT. It is translated as CASSPPDNMVSPLHF.

This clonotype was seen more than once but under ten times. The rearrangement links TRBV19 to TRBJ1-6, with a tentative D call TRBD1 (6 bases). CDR1 is LNHDA, CDR2 SQIVND, per germline (reference sequence). Trimming removed 6 bases at V and 7 bases at J, with 22 bases between. The CDR3 runs to 17 residues. CDR3 loop: CASSTSGSTGNNSPLHF. CDR3 in DNA: TGTGCCAGTAGCACAAGCGGATCGACAGGAAACAATTCACCCCTCCACTTT.

CDR3 nucleotide sequence: TGTGCCAGCAGCTCGGGACTAGGGGATACGCAGTATTTT. It is translated as CASSSGLGDTQYF. V usage is TRBV11-1 and J usage is TRBJ2-3, with 8 nucleotides matching TRBD2. The J segment lost 6 bases and the V segment lost 4 bases, leaving 3 bases of the junction unmatched. This CDR3 is built from 13 residues. In germline, CDR1 is SGHAT, CDR2 FQDESV (reference sequence).

The J gene is TRBJ2-5, the V gene TRBV19; D is perhaps TRBD1 or TRBD2 (5 bases each). Germline V gene sequence: CDR1 LNHDA, CDR2 SQIVND (reference sequence). With 5 bases removed from V and 5 bases from J, the gap between germline ends came to 12 bases. CDR3 length equals 13 residues. Here the CDR3 reads CASSEGSDETQYF. CDR3 DNA: TGTGCCAGTAGTGAGGGGAGTGATGAGACCCAGTACTTC.

The genes are TRBV7-9 and TRBJ2-1; tentatively, D is TRBD2 (5 bases). V shed 10 bases and J shed 9 bases, with 25 bases lying between them. CDR1 SEHNR and CDR2 FQNEAQ come from the germline V gene (reference sequence). The CDR3 runs 15 residues. CDR3 coding DNA: TGTGCCACTGCGCAACTAGTCCACCGGAGTGGTGAGCAGTTCTTC. Protein sequence: CATAQLVHRSGEQFF.

This clonotype was seen at least ten times. The chain combines TRBV7-2 with TRBJ2-1; 8 bases line up with TRBD2. The CDR3 extends over 15 amino acids. CDR1 is SGHTA, CDR2 FQGNSA, per germline. V lost 5 bases and J lost 8; bases outside the gene matches: 11. The DNA of the CDR3 is TGTGCCAGCAGCCTCACCGGGACTAGTTTCTATGAGCAGTTCTTC. Translating gives CASSLTGTSFYEQFF.

The rearrangement uses TRBV20-1 and TRBJ1-4; D may be TRBD1 (5 bases). CDR3 size: 13 residues. Trimming removed 0 bases from V and 9 bases from J, with 11 bases in between. Germline CDR1 reads DFQATT; CDR2 reads SNEGSKA (reference sequence). The CDR3 reads CSAREGGTQKLFF. In DNA form, the CDR3 reads TGCAGTGCTAGAGAGGGAGGGACTCAAAAACTGTTTTTT.

This clonotype was seen a few times. The chain recombines TRBV20-1 with TRBJ1-3; D uncertain. Germline V gene sequence: CDR1 DFQATT, CDR2 SNEGSKA (reference sequence). The CDR3 consists of 13 residues. Trimming cost V 1 base and J 4 bases, with 8 bases left between them. The CDR3 DNA reads TGCAGTGCTAGAGTGAGGGTGGGAAACACCATATATTTT. Its protein is CSARVRVGNTIYF.

This clonotype has more than one count but fewer than ten. The chain links TRBV12-3 or TRBV12-4 to TRBJ2-7, with 8 bases fitting TRBD2. J lost 7 bases, V lost 5 bases, and 7 bases had no gene match. CDR3 size: 13 residues. As DNA, the CDR3 is TGTGCCAGCAGTGAGAGCGGGAGAGGTGAGCAGTACTTC. Its translation: CASSESGRGEQYF.

This clonotype showed up just a few times. The rearrangement uses TRBV12-5 and TRBJ1-3, with D unresolved. CDR1 is LGHNT, CDR2 FRNRAP, per germline. The V gene lost 2 bases and the J gene lost 3 bases, with 32 bases spanning the gap. The CDR3 contains 22 residues. In DNA, the CDR3 is TGTGCTAGTGGTTTGAGAAGCCCCGTCCCGCCCTACCCCGCTAAATATGGAAACACCATATATTTT. Its protein is CASGLRSPVPPYPAKYGNTIYF.

The V gene is TRBV10-3, the J gene TRBJ2-7; the D gene is possibly TRBD2 (5 bases). Germline V gene sequence: CDR1 ENHRY, CDR2 SYGVKD. This CDR3 contains 15 residues. V was clipped by 0 bases and J by 0 bases, with 9 bases between them. DNA of the CDR3: TGTGCCATCAGTGAGTCACTAGGCCGCTCCTACGAGCAGTACTTC. This gives the protein CAISESLGRSYEQYF.

The chain couples TRBV4-1 to TRBJ1-1; D possibly corresponds to TRBD1 (5 bases). V lost 4 bases and J lost 5, with 14 bases in between. The CDR3 has 14 amino acids. Germline values: CDR1 MGHRA, CDR2 YSYEKL. The CDR3 DNA reads as TGCGCCAGCAGCCGCCAGGGAGTAGCGACTGAAGCTTTCTTT. This gives the protein CASSRQGVATEAFF.

This sequence joins TRBV7-2 and TRBJ2-7; tentatively, D is TRBD1 (6 bases). The CDR3 is 15 amino acids. V was trimmed by 0 bases and J by 3 bases, leaving 12 bases between them. Germline-derived CDR1 and CDR2 are SGHTA and FQGNSA. The CDR3 coding sequence is TGTGCCAGCAGCTTAGCCGGGACAAATCTCTACGAGCAGTACTTC. Its protein is CASSLAGTNLYEQYF.

The chain uses TRBV20-1 and TRBJ2-5; D is uncertain. Germline V gives CDR1 DFQATT, CDR2 SNEGSKA (reference sequence). The CDR3 is 16 amino acids. V dropped 0 bases and J dropped 5 bases, with 19 bases sitting between them. CDR3 amino acids: CSARDLVLRPMETQYF. CDR3 coding DNA: TGCAGTGCTAGAGATTTGGTTCTGAGGCCGATGGAGACCCAGTACTTC.

The V call is TRBV19, the J call TRBJ1-5; 7 bases agree with TRBD1. The length of the CDR3 is 16 residues. The V gene end was trimmed by 10 bases and the J gene end by 3 bases; junction bases not matched to a gene: 15. Per germline, CDR1 LNHDA and CDR2 SQIVND (reference sequence). The CDR3 DNA reads as TGTGCCACTAAGAGTATGAAGGACAGGTCCAATCAGCCCCAGCATTTT. Residues: CATKSMKDRSNQPQHF.

The CDR3 loop reads CASSFHDHTEAFF. The CDR3 coding sequence is TGTGCCAGCAGCTTCCACGACCACACTGAAGCTTTCTTT. The gene calls are TRBV5-6 and TRBJ1-1, with unresolved D. V was clipped by 2 bases and J by 3 bases, with 8 bases between them. The CDR3 covers 13 residues. Germline V CDR1 and CDR2: SGHDT, YYEEEE.

The chain uses TRBV20-1 and TRBJ2-5, with 8 bases matching TRBD2. J gave up 5 bases and V 3 bases, and 8 bases lay outside the gene matches. Germline V CDR1 and CDR2: DFQATT, SNEGSKA (reference sequence). This CDR3 contains 14 residues. CDR3 amino acids: CSARKLAGGETQYF. The CDR3 bases are TGCAGTGCTAGGAAGCTTGCGGGGGGCGAGACCCAGTACTTC.

This clonotype came up a few times. The chain recombines TRBV7-9 with TRBJ2-5; D might be TRBD2 (5 bases). This CDR3 is 15 amino acids long. Trimming cost V 1 base and J 2 bases, with 11 bases left between them. Germline CDR1 reads SEHNR; CDR2 reads FQNEAQ (reference sequence). CDR3 in amino acids: CASSLGLPGQETQYF. The DNA of the CDR3 is TGTGCCAGCAGCTTAGGTCTACCGGGACAAGAGACCCAGTACTTC.

The chain uses TRBV5-4 and TRBJ1-2; 8 nucleotides match TRBD1. The CDR3 loop spans 14 amino acids. Germline V gene sequence: CDR1 SGHNT, CDR2 YYREEE (reference sequence). With V trimmed by 4 bases and J by 6 bases, 8 bases remained unmatched. In DNA form, the CDR3 reads TGTGCCAGCAGCCCCGGACAGGGAATGGATGGCTACACCTTC. It is translated as CASSPGQGMDGYTF.

This clonotype was seen only a few times. This chain connects TRBV7-9 to TRBJ1-1, with unresolved D. The CDR3 covers 17 residues. V was pared by 1 base and J by 0 bases, with 15 bases between. In germline, CDR1 is SEHNR, CDR2 FQNEAQ (reference sequence). The DNA of the CDR3 is TGTGCCAGCAGCTTAGTCCCGGGCAGTACAATGAACACTGAAGCTTTCTTT. Translation gives CASSLVPGSTMNTEAFF.